This T cell receptor beta chain is drawn from a study of shared clonotypes between healthy human individuals. Positive CCR7 selection of CD45RO-negative cells yielded the naive CD8 cells, and terminally differentiated effector memory CD45RA+ cells were excluded. Worth noting for this clone: Its antigen is unidentified.

General study results and limits: Roughly 5% of naive CD4 clonotypes were shared across a few donors.

The germline gives CDR1 SNHLY, CDR2 FYNNEI. The CDR3 has 14 amino acids. J gave up 5 bases and V 8 bases, and 10 bases lay outside the gene matches. Using immunoSEQ multiplex PCR, the repertoire was profiled, and TCRdb retains in-frame clones only, with some absent. This table holds around 1,900,000 clones, 90% to 95% found once. The TCR was taken from a man between 18 and 29 years old in good health. Some clones in this sample may be carry-over from other donors' samples. The chain employs TRBV2 and TRBJ2-7; 9 bases are a match to TRBD2. Sequencing input: naive CD8+ T cells from PBMCs. CDR3 in DNA: TGTGCCAGCGGGGGCGGGAGGGCCATTGACGAGCAGTACTTC. Translated: CASGGGRAIDEQYF.